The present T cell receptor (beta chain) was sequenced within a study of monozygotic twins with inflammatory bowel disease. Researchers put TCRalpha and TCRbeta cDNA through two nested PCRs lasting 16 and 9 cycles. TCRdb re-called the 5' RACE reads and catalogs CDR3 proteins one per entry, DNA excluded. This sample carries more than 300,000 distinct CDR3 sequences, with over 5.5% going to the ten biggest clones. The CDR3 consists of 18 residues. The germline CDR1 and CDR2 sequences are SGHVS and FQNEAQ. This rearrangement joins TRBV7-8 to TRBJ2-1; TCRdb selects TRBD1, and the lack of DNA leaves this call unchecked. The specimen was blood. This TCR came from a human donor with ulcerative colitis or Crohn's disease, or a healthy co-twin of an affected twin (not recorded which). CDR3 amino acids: CASSSQFGAGGSANEQFF.